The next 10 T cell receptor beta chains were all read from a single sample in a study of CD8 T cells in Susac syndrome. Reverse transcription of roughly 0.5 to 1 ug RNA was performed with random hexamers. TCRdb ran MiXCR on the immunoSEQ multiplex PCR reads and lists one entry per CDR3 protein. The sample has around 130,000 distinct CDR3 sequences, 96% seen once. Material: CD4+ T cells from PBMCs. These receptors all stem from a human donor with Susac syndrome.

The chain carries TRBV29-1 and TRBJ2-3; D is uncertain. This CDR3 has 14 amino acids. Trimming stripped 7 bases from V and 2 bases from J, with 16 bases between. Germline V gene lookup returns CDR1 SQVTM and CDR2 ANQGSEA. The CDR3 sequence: CSGFSGGNTDTQYF. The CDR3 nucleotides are TGCAGCGGGTTTTCCGGTGGAAACACAGATACGCAGTATTTT.

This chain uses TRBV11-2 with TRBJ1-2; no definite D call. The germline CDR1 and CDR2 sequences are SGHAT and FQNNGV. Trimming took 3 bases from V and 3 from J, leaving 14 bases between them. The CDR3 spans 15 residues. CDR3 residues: CASSLEPGNHYGYTF. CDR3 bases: TGTGCCAGCAGCTTGGAACCGGGTAACCACTATGGCTACACCTTC.

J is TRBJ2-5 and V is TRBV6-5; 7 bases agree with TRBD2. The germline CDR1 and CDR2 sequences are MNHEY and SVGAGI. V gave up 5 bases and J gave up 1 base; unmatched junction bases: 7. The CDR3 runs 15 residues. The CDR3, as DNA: TGTGCCAGCAGTCTTGTGGCGGGAGTCCAAGAGACCCAGTACTTC. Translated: CASSLVAGVQETQYF.

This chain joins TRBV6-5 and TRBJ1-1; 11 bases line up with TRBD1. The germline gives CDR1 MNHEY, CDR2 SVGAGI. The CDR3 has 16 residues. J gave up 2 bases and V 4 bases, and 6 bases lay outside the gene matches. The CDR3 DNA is TGTGCCAGCAGTTCTCGGACAGGGGGCGCAAACACTGAAGCTTTCTTT. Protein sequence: CASSSRTGGANTEAFF.

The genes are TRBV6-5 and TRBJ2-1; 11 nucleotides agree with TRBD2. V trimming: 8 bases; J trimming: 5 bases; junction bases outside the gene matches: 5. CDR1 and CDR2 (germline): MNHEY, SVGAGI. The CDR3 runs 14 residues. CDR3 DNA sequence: TGTGCCAGCCGGGGGGGACTAGCGGACAATGAGCAGTTCTTC. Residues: CASRGGLADNEQFF.

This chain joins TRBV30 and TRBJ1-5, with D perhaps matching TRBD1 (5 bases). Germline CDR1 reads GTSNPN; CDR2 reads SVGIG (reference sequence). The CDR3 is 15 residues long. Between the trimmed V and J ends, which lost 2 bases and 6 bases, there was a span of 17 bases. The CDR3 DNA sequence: TGTGCCTGGAGTCCCGGGACCGCGGGAGGTCAGCCCCAGCATTTT. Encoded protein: CAWSPGTAGGQPQHF.

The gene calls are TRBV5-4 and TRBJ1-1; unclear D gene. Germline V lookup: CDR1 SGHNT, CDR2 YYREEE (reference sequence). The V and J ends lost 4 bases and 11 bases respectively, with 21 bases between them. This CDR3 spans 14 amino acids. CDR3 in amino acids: CASSGSRDYSEAFF. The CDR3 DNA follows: TGTGCCAGCAGCGGGTCCCGCGACTACAGTGAGGCTTTCTTT.

The CDR3 spells CASTRDRQNYGYTF. For the CDR3, the DNA is TGTGCCAGCACACGGGACCGACAAAACTATGGCTACACCTTC. This chain connects TRBV7-2 to TRBJ1-2, with D maybe TRBD1 (5 bases). The germline V gene has CDR1 SGHTA and CDR2 FQGNSA. The CDR3 loop spans 14 amino acids. Between the trimmed V and J ends, which lost 7 bases and 2 bases, there was a span of 14 bases.

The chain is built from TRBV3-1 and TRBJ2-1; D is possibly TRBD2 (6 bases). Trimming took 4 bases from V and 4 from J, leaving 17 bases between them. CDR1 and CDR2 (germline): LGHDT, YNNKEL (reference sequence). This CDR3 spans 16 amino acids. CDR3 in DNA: TGTGCCAGCAGCCGGGGGGTAGAGAGGGTATACAATGAGCAGTTCTTC. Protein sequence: CASSRGVERVYNEQFF.

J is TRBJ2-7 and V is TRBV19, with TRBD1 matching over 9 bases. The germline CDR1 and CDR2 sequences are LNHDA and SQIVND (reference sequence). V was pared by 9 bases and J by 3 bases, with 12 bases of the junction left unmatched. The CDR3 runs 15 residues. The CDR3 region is CASRATKDRGYEQYF. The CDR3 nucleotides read TGTGCCAGCAGAGCTACTAAGGACAGGGGCTACGAGCAGTACTTC.